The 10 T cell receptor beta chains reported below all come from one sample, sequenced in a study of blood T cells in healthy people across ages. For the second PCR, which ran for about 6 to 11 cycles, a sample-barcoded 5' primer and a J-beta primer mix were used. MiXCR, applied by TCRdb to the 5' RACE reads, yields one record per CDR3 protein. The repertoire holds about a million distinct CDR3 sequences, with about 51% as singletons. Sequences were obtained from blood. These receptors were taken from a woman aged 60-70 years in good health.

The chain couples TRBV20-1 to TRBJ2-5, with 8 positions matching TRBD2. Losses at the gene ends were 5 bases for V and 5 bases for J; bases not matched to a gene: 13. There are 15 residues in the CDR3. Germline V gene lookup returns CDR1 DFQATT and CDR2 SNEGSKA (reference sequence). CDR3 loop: CSAVRAGAFRETQYF. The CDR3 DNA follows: TGCAGTGCTGTGCGAGCGGGAGCTTTTCGGGAGACCCAGTACTTC.

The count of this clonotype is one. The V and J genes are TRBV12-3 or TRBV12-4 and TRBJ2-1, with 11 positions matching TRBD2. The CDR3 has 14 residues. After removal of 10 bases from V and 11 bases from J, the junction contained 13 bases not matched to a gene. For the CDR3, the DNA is TGTGCCACCCTTGTAGCGGGAGGGCCTAGTAAGCAGTTCTTC. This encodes CATLVAGGPSKQFF.

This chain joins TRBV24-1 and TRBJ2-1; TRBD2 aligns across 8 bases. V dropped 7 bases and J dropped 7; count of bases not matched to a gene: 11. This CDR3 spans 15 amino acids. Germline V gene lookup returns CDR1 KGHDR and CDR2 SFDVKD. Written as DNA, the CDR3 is TGTGCCACCAGGAGTGATAACGGGAGGGGAAATGAGCAGTTCTTC. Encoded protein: CATRSDNGRGNEQFF.

Here the CDR3 DNA reads TGCAGTGCCAGGGCCGCCGGCCGGGGACCTAATCAGCCCCAGCATTTT. Encoded protein: CSARAAGRGPNQPQHF. The chain couples TRBV20-1 to TRBJ1-5; a weak D match, TRBD1 (5 bases). V lost 6 bases and J 4 bases, leaving 22 bases between the germline ends. The CDR3 consists of 16 residues. CDR1 is DFQATT, CDR2 SNEGSKA, per germline (reference sequence).

CDR3 loop: CASSHLGVGDEQYF. The CDR3 DNA reads as TGCGCCAGCAGCCACTTGGGGGTAGGAGACGAGCAGTACTTC. V is TRBV4-1 and J is TRBJ2-7, with D perhaps assigned TRBD1 or TRBD2 (5 bases each). Trimming removed 3 bases at V and 5 bases at J, with 14 bases between. CDR1 MGHRA and CDR2 YSYEKL come from the germline V gene. The CDR3 contains 14 residues.

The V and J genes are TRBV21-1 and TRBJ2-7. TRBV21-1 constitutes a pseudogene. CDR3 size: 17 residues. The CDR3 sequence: CASSTRCATPKEREQYF. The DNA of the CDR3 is TGTGCCAGCAGCACTAGGTGCGCGACACCGAAGGAACGGGAGCAGTACTTC.

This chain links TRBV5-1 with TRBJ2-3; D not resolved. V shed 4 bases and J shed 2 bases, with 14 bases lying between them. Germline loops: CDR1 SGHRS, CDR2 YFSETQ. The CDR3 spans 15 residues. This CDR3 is CASSPDSKSTDTQYF. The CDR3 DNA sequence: TGCGCCAGCAGCCCTGATTCAAAGTCCACAGATACGCAGTATTTT.

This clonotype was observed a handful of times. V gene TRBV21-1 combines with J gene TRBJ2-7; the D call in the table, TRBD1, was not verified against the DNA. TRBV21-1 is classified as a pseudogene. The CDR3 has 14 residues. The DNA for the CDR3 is TGTGCCAGCAGCATTAATCCGGACAGGAGCGAGCAGTACTTC. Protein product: CASSINPDRSEQYF.

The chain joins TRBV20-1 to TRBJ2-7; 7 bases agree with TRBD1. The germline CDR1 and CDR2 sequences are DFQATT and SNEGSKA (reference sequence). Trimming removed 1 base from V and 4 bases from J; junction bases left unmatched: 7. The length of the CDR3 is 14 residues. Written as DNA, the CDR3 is TGCAGTGCTAGAGCAGGGGGACGGCCTTACGAGCAGTACTTC. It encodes CSARAGGRPYEQYF.

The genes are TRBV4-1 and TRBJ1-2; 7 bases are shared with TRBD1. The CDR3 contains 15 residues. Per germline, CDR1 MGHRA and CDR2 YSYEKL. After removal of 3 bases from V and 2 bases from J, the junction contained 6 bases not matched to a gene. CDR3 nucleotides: TGCGCCAGCAGCCAGGCGACAGGGACGAACTATGGCTACACCTTC. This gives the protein CASSQATGTNYGYTF.